The entry below describes one TCR beta chain. Its target is unknown. Measured with immunoSEQ multiplex PCR; TCRdb has only the in-frame clones, and not every one. The sample lists 20,000 to 25,000 clones; 70% to 90% were seen once. The data originate from a study of T cells in localized non-small cell lung cancer. Study results and caveats: Compared with tumor, uninvolved adjacent lung displayed greater T cell clonality, ranking highest overall. Among the top 100 tumor clones, a median about 57 appeared in adjacent lung. There was an association of higher blood T cell density with longer overall survival.

This specimen consisted of peripheral blood, obtained before any cancer treatment. This TCR derives from a male donor older than 55 with stage I squamous cell lung carcinoma.

The CDR3 loop reads CASSIERTTNEKLFF. The DNA of the CDR3 is TGTGCCAGTAGTATAGAGAGGACAACTAATGAAAAACTGTTTTTT. The chain employs TRBV19 and TRBJ1-4, with D unresolved. V lost 0 bases to trimming and J lost 0 bases, with 5 bases between them. Germline values: CDR1 LNHDA, CDR2 SQIVND (reference sequence). The CDR3 has 15 residues.